The 13 T cell receptor beta chains presented below share a single source sample, sequenced in a study of cytomegalovirus exposure and HLA in healthy donors. Sequencing used immunoSEQ multiplex PCR; TCRdb keeps in-frame clones, though not all of them. The sample yields 40,000 to 55,000 clones, 93% seen once. Sequenced sample: PBMCs. These receptor sequences come from a woman aged 18-30 years in good health and CMV-seronegative.

The genes are TRBV4-2 and TRBJ2-1; 12 bases agree with TRBD1. The CDR3 spans 16 residues. Germline V gene lookup returns CDR1 LGHNA and CDR2 YNFKEQ. V lost 4 bases, J lost 7 bases, and 8 bases stayed unmatched. The CDR3 region has the DNA TGTGCCAGCAGCCTCGGGACAGGGGGCGCCTCGAATGAGCAGTTCTTC. Its translation is CASSLGTGGASNEQFF.

The chain links TRBV5-1 to TRBJ2-5, with D possibly being TRBD2 (6 bases). CDR3 length equals 17 residues. V lost 2 bases, J lost 2 bases, and 19 bases lay in between. From germline, CDR1 is SGHRS and CDR2 YFSETQ. The CDR3 nucleotides are TGCGCCAGCAGCTTATTCTTCGGGGGAAATGGACAAGAGACCCAGTACTTC. Translating gives CASSLFFGGNGQETQYF.

This clone is a singleton in its sample. J is TRBJ1-3 and V is TRBV11-2; TRBD1 matches at 9 bases. CDR1 SGHAT and CDR2 FQNNGV come from the germline V gene. Germline trimming cut 5 bases from V and 4 bases from J; bases unmatched to any gene: 6. This CDR3 contains 15 residues. The CDR3 DNA reads TGTGCCAGCAGCGGTGGGGACAGGGACGGAAACACCATATATTTT. Translated, it gives CASSGGDRDGNTIYF.

V and J are TRBV7-3 and TRBJ2-1; TRBD2 aligns across 7 bases. The V segment lost 6 bases and the J segment 6 bases; nucleotides outside the gene matches: 14. This CDR3 has 16 residues. Germline loops: CDR1 SGHTA, CDR2 FQGTGA. The CDR3 nucleotides read TGTGCCAGCAGGACCATTAGCGGGCCTCTCCTCAATGAGCAGTTCTTC. Residues: CASRTISGPLLNEQFF.

The V call is TRBV6-5, the J call TRBJ2-1, with 8 bases that match TRBD2. Unmatched junction bases numbered 7, after V lost 4 bases and J lost 5 bases. Germline V gene sequence: CDR1 MNHEY, CDR2 SVGAGI. This CDR3 has 15 amino acids. CDR3 in DNA: TGTGCCAGCAGTTCAGGACGACTAGCGAACAATGAGCAGTTCTTC. Protein product: CASSSGRLANNEQFF.

The chain carries TRBV13 and TRBJ1-1; D not resolved. Germline V CDR1 and CDR2: PRHDT, FYEKMQ (reference sequence). V was shortened by 1 base and J by 1 base, with 7 bases between the two germline ends. CDR3 length equals 14 residues. CDR3 bases: TGTGCCAGCAGCTTAGTTTCAGGGAACACTGAAGCTTTCTTT. It codes for CASSLVSGNTEAFF.

The chain carries TRBV19 and TRBJ2-3; TRBD2 might be the D (5 bases). Germline V gives CDR1 LNHDA, CDR2 SQIVND (reference sequence). The CDR3 has 15 amino acids. V was pared by 3 bases and J by 0 bases, with 10 bases between. The CDR3 coding sequence is TGTGCCAGTAGTATCGGACTCCGGAGCACAGATACGCAGTATTTT. The encoded protein is CASSIGLRSTDTQYF.

The chain recombines TRBV6-5 with TRBJ1-2, with 8 positions matching TRBD1. V lost 6 bases, J lost 7 bases, and 13 bases stayed unmatched. Germline V gives CDR1 MNHEY, CDR2 SVGAGI. The CDR3 sequence is 15 residues long. The CDR3 reads CASSPNGQGAFGYTF. CDR3 bases: TGTGCCAGCAGCCCGAACGGGCAGGGGGCATTTGGCTACACCTTC.

The chain combines TRBV5-1 with TRBJ2-1, with TRBD1 matching 8 bases. The junction had 7 bases not matched to a gene; V was cut back by 1 base and J by 4 bases. CDR3 length: 16 amino acids. Germline assignment: CDR1 SGHRS and CDR2 YFSETQ. This chain's CDR3 is CASSLQDGTGYNEQFF. The CDR3 coding sequence is TGCGCCAGCAGCTTGCAAGATGGGACAGGATACAATGAGCAGTTCTTC.

The J gene is TRBJ2-5, the V gene TRBV5-6; maybe TRBD2 (6 bases). The CDR3 spans 16 residues. V was shortened by 2 bases and J by 1 base, with 15 bases between the two germline ends. The germline V gene encodes CDR1 SGHDT and CDR2 YYEEEE. The CDR3 DNA reads as TGTGCCAGCAGCTTCTTAGGGAGGCACTCCCAAGAGACCCAGTACTTC. Translated: CASSFLGRHSQETQYF.

The chain carries TRBV6-1 and TRBJ2-2; D unclear. The CDR3 sequence is 14 residues long. The germline V gene encodes CDR1 MNHNS and CDR2 SASEGT. V was clipped by 2 bases and J by 6 bases, with 10 bases between them. CDR3: CASSEWVEPGELFF. DNA of the CDR3: TGTGCCAGCAGTGAATGGGTGGAGCCCGGGGAGCTGTTTTTT.

The chain is built from TRBV9 and TRBJ1-6; the match to TRBD1 covers 7 bases. CDR3 length: 18 residues. CDR1 is SGDLS and CDR2 is YYNGEE in the germline V gene. The V gene end was trimmed by 0 bases and the J gene end by 3 bases; junction bases not matched to a gene: 9. CDR3 sequence: CASSVEKGRGDYNSPLHF. CDR3 DNA sequence: TGTGCCAGCAGCGTAGAAAAGGGCAGGGGGGACTATAATTCACCCCTCCACTTT.

The chain combines TRBV30 with TRBJ1-3; D unclear. Between the trimmed V and J ends, which lost 2 bases and 4 bases, there was a span of 12 bases. CDR1 and CDR2 (germline): GTSNPN, SVGIG (reference sequence). The CDR3 contains 14 residues. CDR3 amino acids: CAWSFGLYGNTIYF. In DNA, the CDR3 is TGTGCCTGGAGTTTCGGTTTGTACGGAAACACCATATATTTT.